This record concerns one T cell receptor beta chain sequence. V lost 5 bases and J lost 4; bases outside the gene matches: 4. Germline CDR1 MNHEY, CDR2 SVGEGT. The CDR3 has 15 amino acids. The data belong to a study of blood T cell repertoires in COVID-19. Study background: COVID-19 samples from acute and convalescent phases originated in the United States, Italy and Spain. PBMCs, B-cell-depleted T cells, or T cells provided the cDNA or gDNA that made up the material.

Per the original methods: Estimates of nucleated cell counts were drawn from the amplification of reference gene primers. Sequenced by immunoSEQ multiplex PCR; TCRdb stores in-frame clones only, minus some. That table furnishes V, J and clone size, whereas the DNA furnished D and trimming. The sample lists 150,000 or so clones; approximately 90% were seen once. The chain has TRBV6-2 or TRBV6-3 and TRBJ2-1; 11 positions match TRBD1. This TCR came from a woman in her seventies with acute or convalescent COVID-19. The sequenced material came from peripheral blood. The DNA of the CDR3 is TGTGCCAGCAGTAGGGACAGGGGGACGTACAATGAGCAGTTCTTC. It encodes CASSRDRGTYNEQFF.